The table lists the clone carrying this T cell receptor (beta chain) with many counts. Its antigen remains unidentified. Amplification targeted TCR beta CDR3 regions from RNA transcripts. During a first-round RT-PCR of the TCR CDR3, the HTBI primer set was used. MiXCR, run by TCRdb on the multiplex PCR reads, gives a single entry per CDR3 protein. The sample has around 300,000 distinct CDR3 sequences, approximately 12% seen once. The record originates from a study of T cells in Graves' hyperthyroidism and ophthalmopathy. Looking at the study overall: Blood was drawn when the patient was first diagnosed and still untreated. General study findings and limits: Most thyroid clonotypes with frequency above 0.001 were detected in blood.

With V trimmed by 1 base and J by 4 bases, 3 bases remained unmatched. This CDR3 has 14 amino acids. CDR1 is KGHSH, CDR2 LQKENI, per germline. Uncontrolled infection, other autoimmune disease, pregnancy and lactation each barred patients from inclusion. This blood was taken when hyperthyroidism was first diagnosed, before any ophthalmopathy symptoms existed. The sequenced sample consisted of blood. The sequence was collected from a woman aged 25 to 39 with Graves' hyperthyroidism that later progressed to Graves' ophthalmopathy. V gene TRBV18 combines with J gene TRBJ1-1; 7 positions match TRBD1. CDR3 region: CASSPHRGGTEAFF. For the CDR3, the DNA is TGTGCCAGCTCACCACACAGGGGAGGCACTGAAGCTTTCTTT.